Listed below are T cell receptor beta chains from one sample, sequenced in a study of regulatory T cells in long-lasting Graves disease. One entry per CDR3 protein results from TCRdb running MiXCR on the multiplex PCR reads. The sample includes 300,000 to 400,000 distinct CDR3 sequences, over 15% of them seen just once. This sample also appeared in a second study, on T cells in Graves' hyperthyroidism and ophthalmopathy.

The sequencing here drew on peripheral blood mononuclear cells (PBMCs), taken at new diagnosis, from a patient treated with antithyroid drugs. The receptors stem from a man aged 35 to 55 with Graves disease. Both conserved end residues are trimmed from each CDR3. Fields, in order: V gene, CDR3 protein.

>TRBV6-2/TRBV6-3
ASGPGQGLSYEQY
>TRBV28
ASSGPGTGDSYEQF
>TRBV24-1
ATSDLHNQPQH
>TRBV11-2
ASRVATNEKLF
>TRBV10-3
ATTGGIREDTQY
>TRBV2
ASSYPDRAHEQY
>TRBV28
ASSLQGFLNTEAF
>TRBV4-3
ASSQVKGIAPLH
>TRBV28
ASSRPSRSEPQH
>TRBV7-2
ASSPYTGELF
>TRBV11-2
ASSQGTAFYEQY
>TRBV9
ASSVRTSLGEQF
>TRBV28
ASSLIAAFWVDGYT
>TRBV24-1
ATSPSGTGKETQY
>TRBV24-1
ATSDPGPYNEQF
>TRBV25-1
ASEQPGTGGTGELF
>TRBV12-3/TRBV12-4
ASSLGTISY
>TRBV10-2
ATSIDRGNTGELF
>TRBV20-1
SAPILGQATYEQY
>TRBV12-3/TRBV12-4
ASTRSTDTQY
>TRBV7-8
ASSKALNTEAF
>TRBV12-3/TRBV12-4
ASSLKGRVTIY
>TRBV18
ASSPVASGANVLT
>TRBV18
ASSPLAGGRRPYNEQF
>TRBV18
ASSPTGIARFYEKLF
>TRBV2
ASSGVLRGQKQETQY
>TRBV2
ASSLLGGGSNQPQH
>TRBV27
ASSPDREDTGELF
>TRBV28
ASSSGQGSTEAF
>TRBV28
ASRAIFYGYT
>TRBV5-1
ASQTDAANEQF
>TRBV6-5
ASSYGDHRDNEQF
>TRBV28
ASRSVERDPY
>TRBV5-1
ASSPGTGGAGWTDTQY
>TRBV19
ASSARGGYTEAF
>TRBV15
ATSNSGGYKYGELF
>TRBV28
ASSSSGAEYEQY
>TRBV18
ASSPARATGELF
>TRBV20-1
SARGLAGGGDTQY
>TRBV12-3/TRBV12-4
ASSFKQGLVNEQF